A single sample is the source of the 14 T cell receptor beta chains below, sequenced in a study of vaccination effects on CD4 cells after COVID-19. Isolating CD4+ T cells followed approximately 10 days of culture. Only in-frame clones appear in the TCRdb table, and some are missing; sequencing was by immunoSEQ multiplex PCR. The table includes some 36,000 clones, roughly two thirds detected once. Which antigens these TCRs recognize remains unknown. Source: CD4+ T cells from PBMCs cultured without peptide, taken before COVID-19 vaccination. Receptor source: a human donor who received a COVID-19 vaccine.

This chain joins TRBV24-1 and TRBJ2-3, with D maybe TRBD1 (5 bases). With 5 bases removed from V and 6 bases from J, the gap between germline ends came to 11 bases. There are 13 residues in the CDR3. Germline CDR1 reads KGHDR; CDR2 reads SFDVKD. CDR3 sequence reads: CATSGHSGDTQYF. The CDR3 nucleotides are TGTGCCACCAGTGGACATTCAGGGGATACGCAGTATTTT.

V is TRBV10-3 and J is TRBJ1-2; 12 bases are a match to TRBD1. The CDR3 runs to 15 residues. Germline V gene sequence: CDR1 ENHRY, CDR2 SYGVKD. The J segment lost 6 bases and the V segment lost 4 bases, leaving 6 bases of the junction unmatched. The CDR3: CAISAGTGGLHGYTF. In nucleotides, the CDR3 is TGTGCCATCAGTGCCGGGACAGGGGGCTTACATGGCTACACCTTC.

This sequence joins TRBV18 and TRBJ1-2, with a possible D match to TRBD1 (6 bases). The CDR3 length is 16 residues. V was trimmed by 6 bases and J by 8 bases, leaving 25 bases between them. Germline V gives CDR1 KGHSH, CDR2 LQKENI. CDR3 region: CASSLTEGDWSGGYTF. CDR3 sequence (DNA): TGTGCCAGCTCCCTAACCGAGGGGGATTGGTCCGGGGGCTACACCTTC.

This rearrangement joins TRBV9 to TRBJ2-2; D gene ambiguous. Trimming pared 0 bases from V and 8 bases from J, leaving 14 bases between. There are 15 residues in the CDR3. CDR1 SGDLS and CDR2 YYNGEE come from the germline V gene. Here the CDR3 DNA reads TGTGCCAGCAGCGTAGGCGGTGGGTCAACAGGGGAGCTGTTTTTT. Its protein product is CASSVGGGSTGELFF. The variable domain in full, with the rest retrieved from reference TRBV9 and TRBJ2-2, is DSGVTQTPKHLITATGQRVTLRCSPRSGDLSVYWYQQSLDQGLQFLIQYYNGEERAKGNILERFSAQQFPDLHSELNLSSLELGDSALYFCASSVGGGSTGELFFGEGSRLTVL.

V is TRBV19 and J is TRBJ2-1, with D possibly being TRBD2 (6 bases). V dropped 3 bases and J dropped 12 bases, with 15 bases sitting between them. The CDR3 contains 13 residues. Germline assignment: CDR1 LNHDA and CDR2 SQIVND (reference sequence). DNA for the CDR3: TGTGCCAGTAGTATGCTTGCGGGGTCGGGGCAGTTCTTC. Its translation is CASSMLAGSGQFF.

This clone has more than one count but fewer than ten. The V and J genes are TRBV15 and TRBJ2-7; 8 nucleotides line up with TRBD1. CDR1 is LNHNV and CDR2 is YYDKDF in the germline V gene (reference sequence). J was trimmed by 3 bases and V by 4 bases; bases with no gene match: 17. This CDR3 comprises 18 residues. DNA of the CDR3: TGTGCCACCAGCACAGGGACAGGCCCATTCCCACCGAACTACGAGCAGTACTTC. Amino acid sequence: CATSTGTGPFPPNYEQYF. The variable domain in full, completed from reference TRBV15 and TRBJ2-7, reads DAMVIQNPRYQVTQFGKPVTLSCSQTLNHNVMYWYQQKSSQAPKLLFHYYDKDFNNEADTPDNFQSRRPNTSFCFLDIRSPGLGDTAMYLCATSTGTGPFPPNYEQYFGPGTRLTVT.

The gene calls are TRBV4-1 and TRBJ2-2; 7 positions agree with TRBD1. V lost 1 base, J lost 0 bases, and 2 bases stayed unmatched. Germline CDR1 reads MGHRA; CDR2 reads YSYEKL. The CDR3 spans 16 residues. DNA for the CDR3: TGCGCCAGCAGCCAAGGGGGACAGACGAACACCGGGGAGCTGTTTTTT. It codes for CASSQGGQTNTGELFF.

The chain employs TRBV19 and TRBJ1-4; 8 bases line up with TRBD1. The CDR3 has 15 residues. Trimming took 7 bases from V and 8 from J; bases not matched to a gene: 12. Germline CDR1 reads LNHDA; CDR2 reads SQIVND (reference sequence). The CDR3 loop is CASKPTGGVSEKLFF. CDR3 nucleotides: TGTGCCAGTAAACCAACAGGGGGAGTAAGCGAAAAACTGTTTTTT.

V gene TRBV5-1 combines with J gene TRBJ2-7, with 8 nucleotides matching TRBD1. With 4 bases clipped from V and 3 bases from J, the junction kept 9 bases outside the gene matches. Germline V gives CDR1 SGHRS, CDR2 YFSETQ. The CDR3 has 15 amino acids. DNA for the CDR3: TGCGCCAGCAGCCCCGGACAGGGCGCCTTCTACGAGCAGTACTTC. Its protein product is CASSPGQGAFYEQYF.

This chain uses TRBV6-5 with TRBJ2-2, with D unclear. V was pared by 9 bases and J by 0 bases, with 11 bases between. This CDR3 spans 14 amino acids. Looked up from germline, CDR1 is MNHEY and CDR2 is SVGAGI. CDR3 sequence reads: CASSAVANTGELFF. DNA for the CDR3: TGTGCCAGTTCCGCAGTAGCGAACACCGGGGAGCTGTTTTTT.

The genes are TRBV19 and TRBJ2-2, with 10 bases fitting TRBD1. Losses at the gene ends were 2 bases for V and 4 bases for J; bases not matched to a gene: 10. The CDR3 is 18 amino acids. CDR1 and CDR2 (germline): LNHDA, SQIVND (reference sequence). CDR3 protein: CASSIRVRDRGFTGELFF. In DNA form, the CDR3 reads TGTGCCAGTAGTATAAGGGTCCGGGACAGGGGATTCACCGGGGAGCTGTTTTTT.

The chain is built from TRBV9 and TRBJ2-2; D is perhaps TRBD1 (6 bases). The CDR3 length is 16 residues. V lost 0 bases, J lost 1 base, and 10 bases lay in between. CDR1 is SGDLS, CDR2 YYNGEE, per germline. The CDR3 coding sequence is TGTGCCAGCAGCGTAGAAGCAGGGGTGAACACCGGGGAGCTGTTTTTT. Translating gives CASSVEAGVNTGELFF.

V gene TRBV11-3 combines with J gene TRBJ1-3, with unresolved D. The germline CDR1 and CDR2 sequences are SGHNT and YENEEA. V gave up 3 bases and J gave up 4 bases, with 7 bases separating them. The CDR3 is made up of 13 amino acids. This CDR3 is CASSFQEGNTIYF. DNA for the CDR3: TGTGCCAGCAGCTTTCAGGAGGGAAACACCATATATTTT. Using reference TRBV11-3 and TRBJ1-3 for the parts outside the CDR3, the full variable domain is EAGVVQSPRYKIIEKKQPVAFWCNPISGHNTLYWYLQNLGQGPELLIRYENEEAVDDSQLPKDRFSAERLKGVDSTLKIQPAELGDSAVYLCASSFQEGNTIYFGEGSWLTVV.

The V gene is TRBV10-2, the J gene TRBJ1-4, with a weak D call TRBD1 (5 bases). Deletions cut 2 bases from V and 6 bases from J, with 13 bases between. Per germline, CDR1 WSHSY and CDR2 SAAADI. CDR3 length: 15 residues. In DNA, the CDR3 is TGCGCCAGCAGTGAGGAGGGACGTGGGGATGAAAAACTGTTTTTT. This encodes CASSEEGRGDEKLFF.